The clone carrying this T cell receptor (beta chain) has just a few counts. Its specificity is unknown. Germline lookup yields CDR1 MNHEY and CDR2 SMNVEV (reference sequence). V was cut by 6 bases and J by 4 bases, with 12 bases left in between. CDR3 length: 14 amino acids. The entry originates in a study of cytomegalovirus exposure and HLA in healthy donors. Study-level background: For the approximately 430 genotyped donors, 75% to 90% fell within the Caucasian-associated ancestry cluster. Broader study findings: Later analysis identified a missense DCLRE1C variant that was linked to TCR beta V- and J-gene trimming. The investigators catalogued some 160 TCR beta chains as cytomegalovirus-associated. The authors later found HLA-associated TCR beta chains more clonally expanded than equally common others.

The PCR employed 60 Vbeta primers together with 13 Jbeta primers. TCRdb keeps only in-frame clones here, not all; method: immunoSEQ multiplex PCR. The sample includes tens of thousands of clones, around 77% of them seen just once. The origin of this receptor is a man aged 30-40 years in good health and CMV-seronegative. This chain joins TRBV27 and TRBJ1-4; possible D gene TRBD1, 5 bases. The sample was PBMCs. CDR3 region: CASRRAGINEKLFF. CDR3 nucleotide sequence: TGTGCCAGCAGGAGAGCAGGGATTAATGAAAAACTGTTTTTT.